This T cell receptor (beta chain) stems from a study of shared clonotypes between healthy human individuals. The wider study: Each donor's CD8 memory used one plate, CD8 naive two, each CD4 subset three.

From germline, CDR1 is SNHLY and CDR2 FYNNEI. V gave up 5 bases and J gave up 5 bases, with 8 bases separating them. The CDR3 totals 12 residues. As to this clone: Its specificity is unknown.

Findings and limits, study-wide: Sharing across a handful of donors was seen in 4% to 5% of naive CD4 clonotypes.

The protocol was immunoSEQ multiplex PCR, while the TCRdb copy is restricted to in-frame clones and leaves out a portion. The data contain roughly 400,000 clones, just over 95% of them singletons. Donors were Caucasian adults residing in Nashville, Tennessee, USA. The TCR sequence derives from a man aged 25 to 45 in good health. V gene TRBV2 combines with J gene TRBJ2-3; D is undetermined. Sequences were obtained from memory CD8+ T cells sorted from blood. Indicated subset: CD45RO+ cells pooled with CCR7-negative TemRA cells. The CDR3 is CASSRMGDTQYF. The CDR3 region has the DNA TGTGCCAGCAGTAGGATGGGAGATACGCAGTATTTT.